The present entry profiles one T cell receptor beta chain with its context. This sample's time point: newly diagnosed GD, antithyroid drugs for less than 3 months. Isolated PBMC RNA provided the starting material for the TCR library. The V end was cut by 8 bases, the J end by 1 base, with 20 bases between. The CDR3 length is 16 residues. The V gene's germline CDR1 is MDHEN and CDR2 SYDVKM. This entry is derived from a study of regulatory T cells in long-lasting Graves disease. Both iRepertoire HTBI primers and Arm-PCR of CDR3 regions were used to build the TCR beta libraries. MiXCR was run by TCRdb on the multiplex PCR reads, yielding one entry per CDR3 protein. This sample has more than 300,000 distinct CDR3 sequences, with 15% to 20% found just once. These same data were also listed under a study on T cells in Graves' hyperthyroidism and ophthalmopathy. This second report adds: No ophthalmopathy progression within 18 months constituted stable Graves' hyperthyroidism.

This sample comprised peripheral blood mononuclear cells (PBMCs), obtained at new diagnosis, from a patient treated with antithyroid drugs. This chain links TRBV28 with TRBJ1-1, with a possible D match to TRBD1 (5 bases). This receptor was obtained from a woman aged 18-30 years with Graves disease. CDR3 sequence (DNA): TGTGCCAGCGTAAACCGACCCGGGACGCCGAACACTGAAGCTTTCTTT. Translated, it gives CASVNRPGTPNTEAFF.